The 18 T cell receptor beta chains below all came from one sample that was sequenced in a study of vaccination effects on CD4 cells after COVID-19. Only in-frame clones appear in the TCRdb table, and some are missing; sequencing was by immunoSEQ multiplex PCR. Of some 69,000 clones listed, around 74% are singletons. Their cognate antigens are unknown. Expansion with viral peptide pools was applied to antigen-specific CD4+ T cells by the ViraFEST assay prior to sequencing. Following 10 days of culture, CD4+ T cells were isolated. Each person got two doses of an mRNA SARS-CoV-2 vaccine, BNT162b2 or mRNA-1273. The sample in question was CD4+ T cells from PBMCs cultured with HCoV-229E spike peptides, obtained after COVID-19 vaccination. These receptors all stem from a human donor who received a COVID-19 vaccine.

This chain joins TRBV4-3 and TRBJ2-3; 12 bases match TRBD1. This CDR3 region has 15 residues. V lost 2 bases, J lost 4 bases, and 1 base stayed unmatched. Germline CDR1 LGHNA, CDR2 YSLEER. The CDR3 is CASSQRDRGPDTQYF. The DNA for the CDR3 is TGCGCCAGCAGCCAAAGGGACAGGGGGCCAGATACGCAGTATTTT.

This clone was seen once. The chain is built from TRBV3-1 (or the pseudogene TRBV3-2) and TRBJ1-5, with D possibly TRBD1 on 6 matching bases. The CDR3 has 15 residues. Trimming removed 6 bases at V and 2 bases at J, with 14 bases between. In germline, CDR1 is LGHDT, CDR2 YNNKEL (reference sequence). CDR3 sequence (DNA): TGTGCCAGCAGACCCGGGGGGCGAGGCAATCAGCCCCAGCATTTT. Residues: CASRPGGRGNQPQHF.

The chain couples TRBV14 to TRBJ2-5; D possibly corresponds to TRBD2 (5 bases). This CDR3 is 12 amino acids long. Germline assignment: CDR1 SGHDN and CDR2 FVKESK. Trimming cost V 3 bases and J 7 bases, with 9 bases left between them. CDR3 bases: TGTGCCAGCAGCCAGGACTGGAGGACCCAGTACTTC. The encoded protein is CASSQDWRTQYF.

The rearrangement joins TRBV3-1 (or the pseudogene TRBV3-2) to TRBJ1-3; no firm D call. The V end lost 1 base, the J end lost 8 bases, and 6 bases lay between the germline ends. Germline V gene sequence: CDR1 LGHDT, CDR2 YNNKEL (reference sequence). The CDR3 has 12 residues. The CDR3 DNA follows: TGTGCCAGCAGCCAAGTCACGTACACCATATATTTT. Protein product: CASSQVTYTIYF.

The J gene is TRBJ2-7, the V gene TRBV3-1 (or the pseudogene TRBV3-2); a weak D match, TRBD2 (6 bases). Trimming left V 0 bases short and J 3 bases short, with 15 bases between. The CDR3 runs 16 residues. The germline V gene has CDR1 LGHDT and CDR2 YNNKEL (reference sequence). CDR3 region: CASSQDCRDCNYEQYV. The CDR3 region has the DNA TGTGCCAGCAGCCAAGATTGCCGGGACTGCAACTACGAGCAGTACGTC.

The chain joins TRBV4-1 to TRBJ1-4, with D possibly being TRBD1 (6 bases). The CDR3 runs to 16 residues. The ends were cut back, 3 bases at V and 3 bases at J, with 14 bases in the middle. Looked up from germline, CDR1 is MGHRA and CDR2 is YSYEKL. The CDR3 DNA follows: TGCGCCAGCAGCCAGGGGACACCGAGGCCTAATGAAAAACTGTTTTTT. Translation: CASSQGTPRPNEKLFF.

The V call is TRBV14, the J call TRBJ1-2; D gene unclear. V was pared by 4 bases and J by 2 bases, with 14 bases between. The CDR3 spans 15 residues. Per the germline V gene, CDR1 is SGHDN and CDR2 is FVKESK. Written as DNA, the CDR3 is TGTGCCAGCAGCCCCTTGGACGGCCAGAACTATGGCTACACCTTC. Encoded protein: CASSPLDGQNYGYTF.

The chain links TRBV29-1 to TRBJ2-3, with TRBD2 matching 8 bases. The V gene end was trimmed by 3 bases and the J gene end by 2 bases; junction bases not matched to a gene: 1. This CDR3 is 13 amino acids long. Germline V lookup: CDR1 SQVTM, CDR2 ANQGSEA. The CDR3: CSVDGGDTDTQYF. The DNA for the CDR3 is TGCAGCGTTGACGGGGGGGACACAGATACGCAGTATTTT.

J is TRBJ1-4 and V is TRBV6-5, with 9 bases lining up with TRBD1. From germline, CDR1 is MNHEY and CDR2 SVGAGI. Trimming removed 6 bases from V and 4 bases from J; junction bases left unmatched: 3. The CDR3 loop spans 14 amino acids. The CDR3 DNA sequence: TGTGCCAGCAGGGACAGGGGATATAATGAAAAACTGTTTTTT. It is translated as CASRDRGYNEKLFF.

This clone was observed once. The chain couples TRBV6-5 to TRBJ1-2, with 7 bases lining up with TRBD1. Trimming removed 6 bases from V and 8 bases from J; junction bases left unmatched: 9. Germline assignment: CDR1 MNHEY and CDR2 SVGAGI. CDR3 length equals 13 residues. The CDR3 loop is CASSEGAPTGYTF. The CDR3 nucleotides are TGTGCCAGCAGCGAGGGGGCGCCGACCGGCTACACCTTC.

This rearrangement joins TRBV6-1 to TRBJ2-7; D possibly matches TRBD1 or TRBD2 (5 bases each). Germline loops: CDR1 MNHNS, CDR2 SASEGT. This CDR3 region has 14 residues. With 3 bases removed from V and 0 bases from J, the gap between germline ends came to 9 bases. The CDR3 loop reads CASSEPGSSYEQYV. CDR3 DNA: TGTGCCAGCAGTGAGCCAGGGAGCTCCTACGAGCAGTACGTC.

The V and J genes are TRBV19 and TRBJ1-1; the D gene is possibly TRBD1 (6 bases). Germline loops: CDR1 LNHDA, CDR2 SQIVND (reference sequence). The V end lost 1 base, the J end lost 8 bases, and 17 bases lay between the germline ends. This CDR3 has 15 residues. As DNA, the CDR3 is TGTGCCAGTAGTATAGGGACAGCCCGGGGGTCCGAAGCTTTCTTT. Its protein is CASSIGTARGSEAFF.

This sequence joins TRBV24-1 and TRBJ2-3; tentatively, D is TRBD1 or TRBD2 (6 bases each). CDR1 is KGHDR and CDR2 is SFDVKD in the germline V gene. The length of the CDR3 is 14 residues. Trimming pared 7 bases from V and 5 bases from J, leaving 15 bases between. The CDR3 is CATRDSGAKDTQYF. Written as DNA, the CDR3 is TGTGCCACCAGAGACTCGGGGGCGAAAGATACGCAGTATTTT.

This clone has just a few counts. The J gene is TRBJ2-6, the V gene TRBV5-1; no firm D call. The germline V gene has CDR1 SGHRS and CDR2 YFSETQ. This CDR3 has 17 residues. Trimming cost V 0 bases and J 2 bases, with 12 bases left between them. The CDR3 loop is CASSLVSHMAGANVLTF. In DNA, the CDR3 is TGCGCCAGCAGCTTGGTTAGCCACATGGCTGGGGCCAACGTCCTGACTTTC. The whole variable domain, remainder taken from reference TRBV5-1 and TRBJ2-6, is KAGVTQTPRYLIKTRGQQVTLSCSPISGHRSVSWYQQTPGQGLQFLFEYFSETQRNKGNFPGRFSGRQFSNSRSEMNVSTLELGDSALYLCASSLVSHMAGANVLTFGAGSRLTVL.

This clone was detected a few times. The junction and the germline gene differ at one end; a read error may be behind it. The CDR3 region is CASSIGGDTNTQYF. The DNA for the CDR3 is TGTGCCAGTAGTATAGGGGGGGACACAAATACGCAGTATTTT. J is TRBJ2-3 and V is TRBV19; D could derive from TRBD1 or TRBD2 (6 bases each). The CDR3 has 14 residues. Looked up from germline, CDR1 is LNHDA and CDR2 is SQIVND (reference sequence). Full variable domain (remainder filled in from reference TRBV19 and TRBJ2-3): DGGITQSPKYLFRKEGQNVTLSCEQNLNHDAMYWYRQDPGQGLRLIYYSQIVNDFQKGDIAEGYSVSREKKESFPLTVTSAQKNPTAFYLCASSIGGDTNTQYFGPGTRLTVL.

This clone was seen more than once but under ten times. The rearrangement links TRBV18 to TRBJ1-5; 7 nucleotides line up with TRBD1. This CDR3 is 15 amino acids long. Germline V gives CDR1 KGHSH, CDR2 LQKENI. The V segment lost 3 bases and the J segment 2 bases; nucleotides outside the gene matches: 4. The CDR3 DNA follows: TGTGCCAGCTCACCGGTAGGGGGCGGCAATCAGCCCCAGCATTTT. Protein product: CASSPVGGGNQPQHF.

The chain uses TRBV14 and TRBJ1-3, with D unclear. Trimming left V 4 bases short and J 0 bases short, with 7 bases between. The germline V gene encodes CDR1 SGHDN and CDR2 FVKESK. CDR3 length: 14 residues. DNA for the CDR3: TGTGCCAGCAGCCCATCTCTCTCTGGAAACACCATATATTTT. It translates to CASSPSLSGNTIYF. Together with reference TRBV14 and TRBJ1-3, the CDR3 gives the full variable domain: EAGVTQFPSHSVIEKGQTVTLRCDPISGHDNLYWYRRVMGKEIKFLLHFVKESKQDESGMPNNRFLAERTGGTYSTLKVQPAELEDSGVYFCASSPSLSGNTIYFGEGSWLTVV.

This clone occurred a few times. This rearrangement joins TRBV5-1 to TRBJ2-5; tentatively, D is TRBD2 (6 bases). Germline CDR1 is SGHRS and CDR2 is YFSETQ. There are 12 residues in the CDR3. The V end was cut by 4 bases, the J end by 5 bases, with 9 bases between. The CDR3 loop is CASSPEGETQYF. CDR3 nucleotide sequence: TGCGCCAGCAGCCCGGAGGGGGAGACCCAGTACTTC.